This T cell receptor beta chain stems from a study of blood T cell repertoires in COVID-19 (dated by TCRdb to 2020 to 2022). About the study as a whole: Collaborator samples came from the United States, Italy and Spain and covered acute and convalescent phases of COVID-19. The material from the prospective study consisted of cDNA or gDNA derived from T cells, B-cell-depleted T cells, or PBMCs. Subjects who had been exposed to COVID-19, were actively infected with it, or had recovered from it provided the deeply sampled blood TCRbeta repertoires that made up the dataset. The repertoires were released in a freely available public database meant as a resource for research on the immune response to SARS-CoV-2. The samples were drawn from the first 160 participants of the ongoing ImmuneRACE study and from 1,254 subjects provided by 6 global collaborators. The sample metadata nearly always contained a de-identified subject ID, COVID-19 status, age in years and sex. Where available, HLA class I and class II types were obtained from metadata supplied by the sample provider rather than from assay-based typing. What the work shows at the level of the full study, not this receptor alone: Clinical and demographic metadata were provided uncurated, with the amount varying by source and participant.

Participants in the prospective study were enrolled through a virtual design, were aged about 18 to 89 years, and lived in roughly 24 United States geographic areas. Cohort assignment in the prospective study relied on participant-reported clinical history from a screening survey and a study questionnaire. In the prospective study, whole blood, serum and a nasopharyngeal or oropharyngeal swab were collected from each participant by mobile phlebotomists. Over a roughly 2-month period, participants in the prospective study had the option of providing additional blood draws and questionnaires. Before DNA extraction, prospective study blood samples were shipped either frozen or at room temperature. To note about this clone: Its cognate antigen has yet to be identified. There are no base qualities to consult, and no much larger clone falls within one base.

The immunoSEQ Assay, a bias-controlled multiplex PCR, was used to amplify TCRbeta CDR3 regions from genomic DNA. As for the original processing: Nucleated cell counts per sample were estimated from amplification of reference gene primers within the assay. To quantify the absolute abundance of each unique TCRbeta CDR3 rearrangement, sequence reads were collapsed and filtered. Productive Simpson clonality was computed per sample as the square root of Simpson's diversity index over productive rearrangements. Entries here come from immuneACCESS through TCRdb and include only in-frame sequences with V and J called. Some clones fail to appear in such tables; in the studies checked, an unresolved V gene covers under half of the shortfall, and the cause of the remainder is unknown. The V and J calls and clone size were taken over from that table, and D and trimming were inferred from the DNA. Recorded for this sample are roughly 300,000 clones; 80% to 90% of them occurred a single time. The top ten constitute around 4.5% of the sample.

The sequence came from a woman aged 40-49 years with acute COVID-19. The sample was PBMCs or T cells enriched from blood (not recorded which).

Here is the DNA: TGTGCCAGTAAAAGACTAGCGGGTCCGAGGGAGACCCAGTACTTC. This translates into CASKRLAGPRETQYF. The rearranged segments are TRBV19 and TRBJ2-5; TRBD2 lines up with 10 middle nucleotides. The germline V gene (reference sequence) provides CDR1 LNHDA and CDR2 SQIVND. Counted from cysteine to phenylalanine, this CDR3 has 15 amino acids. Here the CDR3 DNA is all that survives: 45 bases in frame from base 1. Unmatched junction bases come to 10, with V trimmed by 7 bases and J by 5 bases. When the CDR3 is completed using the reference TRBV19 and TRBJ2-5 genes on either side, the full variable domain is DGGITQSPKYLFRKEGQNVTLSCEQNLNHDAMYWYRQDPGQGLRLIYYSQIVNDFQKGDIAEGYSVSREKKESFPLTVTSAQKNPTAFYLCASKRLAGPRETQYFGPGTRLLVL.